These 11 T cell receptor beta chains were all obtained from the same sample, sequenced in a study of cytomegalovirus exposure and HLA in healthy donors. The PCR ran on 60 Vbeta and 13 Jbeta primers. Profiled with immunoSEQ multiplex PCR; TCRdb holds only in-frame clones, not every one. The sample holds some 180,000 clones, 70% to 85% seen once. The specimen sequenced was PBMCs. Source of these receptors: a girl aged 2-10 years in good health and CMV-seropositive.

V usage is TRBV9 and J usage is TRBJ1-1; 12 bases map to TRBD1. V lost 3 bases, J lost 5 bases, and 8 bases stayed unmatched. Germline CDR1 and CDR2: SGDLS and YYNGEE. This CDR3 is built from 16 residues. The CDR3 DNA follows: TGTGCCAGCAGCGACCGGAGGGACAGGGGGCCAACTGAAGCTTTCTTT. Translation gives CASSDRRDRGPTEAFF. Together with reference TRBV9 and TRBJ1-1, the CDR3 gives the full variable domain: DSGVTQTPKHLITATGQRVTLRCSPRSGDLSVYWYQQSLDQGLQFLIQYYNGEERAKGNILERFSAQQFPDLHSELNLSSLELGDSALYFCASSDRRDRGPTEAFFGQGTRLTVV.

V gene TRBV5-1 combines with J gene TRBJ2-5; D is uncertain. Looked up from germline, CDR1 is SGHRS and CDR2 is YFSETQ. V was shortened by 4 bases and J by 1 base, with 11 bases between the two germline ends. This CDR3 comprises 14 residues. CDR3 nucleotide sequence: TGCGCCAGCAGCCCCGGGTCCCTCCAAGAGACCCAGTACTTC. As protein: CASSPGSLQETQYF.

The chain carries TRBV19 and TRBJ1-1; D unresolved. The CDR3 has 10 amino acids. Per the germline V gene, CDR1 is LNHDA and CDR2 is SQIVND (reference sequence). V was cut by 8 bases and J by 5 bases, with 6 bases left in between. The CDR3 coding sequence is TGTGCCAGTCTCGGTACTGAAGCTTTCTTT. Protein product: CASLGTEAFF.

CDR3 DNA sequence: TGTGCCAGCAGGGACCGACAGGGGTGTGAAGCTTTCTTT. It yields the protein CASRDRQGCEAFF. V is TRBV2 and J is TRBJ1-1; 8 nucleotides match TRBD1. V was pared by 6 bases and J by 7 bases, with 7 bases of the junction left unmatched. Germline V gene data show CDR1 as SNHLY and CDR2 as FYNNEI. The CDR3 length is 13 residues.

V is TRBV30 and J is TRBJ1-1, with D perhaps matching TRBD1 (6 bases). The CDR3 runs to 15 residues. With 0 bases removed from V and 1 base from J, the gap between germline ends came to 12 bases. Germline V gene data show CDR1 as GTSNPN and CDR2 as SVGIG (reference sequence). This chain's CDR3 is CAWSVLRGKNTEAFF. DNA of the CDR3: TGTGCCTGGAGTGTACTGAGGGGGAAGAACACTGAAGCTTTCTTT.

The genes are TRBV15 and TRBJ2-1; a weak D match, TRBD2 (5 bases). Looked up from germline, CDR1 is LNHNV and CDR2 is YYDKDF (reference sequence). Trimming took 4 bases from V and 12 from J, leaving 10 bases between them. CDR3 length: 11 residues. The DNA of the CDR3 is TGTGCCACCAGCAAGACTACCACGCAGTTCTTC. It translates to CATSKTTTQFF.

This clone was detected only a few times. The rearrangement links TRBV27 to TRBJ2-1; 10 bases align to TRBD2. CDR1 is MNHEY and CDR2 is SMNVEV in the germline V gene (reference sequence). Trimming removed 6 bases from V and 4 bases from J; junction bases left unmatched: 6. The CDR3 length is 15 residues. CDR3 DNA sequence: TGTGCCAGCAGCGAGCGGGGGGGTAGATACAATGAGCAGTTCTTC. Translated: CASSERGGRYNEQFF.

This chain connects TRBV12-2 to TRBJ2-3; TRBD2, the table's D call, was not compared with the DNA. TRBV12-2 is labeled a pseudogene. This CDR3 has 17 residues. Here the CDR3 reads CASRFSPVRAHTDTQYF. The CDR3 DNA follows: TGTGCAAGTCGCTTTAGCCCGGTGCGGGCCCACACAGATACGCAGTATTTT.

The genes are TRBV5-6 and TRBJ1-2; tentatively, D is TRBD1 (6 bases). Germline CDR1 SGHDT, CDR2 YYEEEE. The CDR3 runs 13 residues. V lost 4 bases and J lost 8, with 15 bases in between. The CDR3 is CASSPGGARGYTF. CDR3 DNA: TGTGCCAGCAGCCCTGGGGGGGCGCGCGGCTACACCTTC.

About this clone itself: As the CDR3 is not closed by the conserved phenylalanine or tryptophan, this likely results from a read error. The DNA is left out, because the CDR3 cannot be placed on it with certainty; the CDR3 is given as TCRdb lists it. The chain is built from TRBV28 and TRBJ1-1. Germline-derived CDR1 and CDR2 are MDHEN and SYDVKM. Counting both end residues, the CDR3 totals 13 amino acids. The CDR3 here is CASSLRTGYLPSL.

V is TRBV18 and J is TRBJ2-3; possibly TRBD1 for D (6 bases). The germline V and J ends were trimmed by 6 bases and 1 base, with 11 bases remaining between them. Germline values: CDR1 KGHSH, CDR2 LQKENI. The CDR3 length is 14 residues. The CDR3 region has the DNA TGTGCCAGCTCGGCAGGGGTCGGCACAGATACGCAGTATTTT. Translation: CASSAGVGTDTQYF.